Listed below are T cell receptor beta chains from one sample, sequenced in a study of shared clonotypes between healthy human individuals. Sequencing used immunoSEQ multiplex PCR; TCRdb keeps in-frame clones, though not all of them. The table lists about 2.2 million clones, roughly 93% of them singletons. Sequenced sample: naive CD8+ T cells from PBMCs. Receptor source: a man aged 18-30 years in good health. Some clones in this sample may be carry-over from other donors' samples. The conserved cysteine and the conserved F or W are not part of the CDR3 here.

J,V,CDR3
TRBJ1-3,TRBV28,ASSFGTGANSGNTIY
TRBJ2-3,TRBV13,ASSLGGQGAPVTDTQY
TRBJ2-7,TRBV13,ASSFRQVRYEQY
TRBJ2-7,TRBV28,ASSPRLAGTDYEQY
TRBJ1-2,TRBV6-1,ASSEGRGYTDGYT
TRBJ2-1,TRBV5-6,ASSLEVGGRGRHEQF
TRBJ1-5,TRBV28,ASSLFRSNQPQH
TRBJ2-7,TRBV27,ASSYGTGAYEQY
TRBJ1-1,TRBV6-1,ASRLRQGLGTEAF
TRBJ2-5,TRBV9,ASSVGQRGEHSETQY
TRBJ2-2,TRBV10-1,ASSDGGTDTGELF
TRBJ1-5,TRBV27,ASSLRQGNQPQH
TRBJ1-1,TRBV4-3,ASSHRLTNTEAF
TRBJ2-1,TRBV4-3,ASSQDSRSEQF
TRBJ1-2,TRBV29-1,SVGVGPSNYGYT
TRBJ2-7,TRBV10-3,ASQAGAVYEQY
TRBJ2-5,TRBV2,ASRERDRGRQTQY
TRBJ2-1,TRBV14,ASSVGPGAYNEQF
TRBJ1-3,TRBV2,ARTQGGRGNTIY
TRBJ2-7,TRBV4-3,ASSPGVAGAHYEQY
TRBJ2-1,TRBV9,ASSVGLVNEQF
TRBJ1-5,TRBV19,ASSTAWQGAQPQH
TRBJ2-3,TRBV16,ASSQSRLAGWDTQY
TRBJ2-2,TRBV10-3,AISESVNSGFPTGELF
TRBJ2-7,TRBV13,ASSSREENEQY
-,TRBV6-5,ASSSTGPGAAEQY
TRBJ2-3,TRBV27,ASSWGVSTDTQY
TRBJ2-3,TRBV6-1,ASSGLADTQY
TRBJ2-7,TRBV28,ASRGQGASYEQY
TRBJ2-1,TRBV5-1,ASSFQQVLSSYNEQF
TRBJ1-5,TRBV5-6,ASSLGSNQPQH
TRBJ1-2,TRBV10-3,AISDGMGGKGYGYT
TRBJ2-1,TRBV19,ASSIWLNNEQF